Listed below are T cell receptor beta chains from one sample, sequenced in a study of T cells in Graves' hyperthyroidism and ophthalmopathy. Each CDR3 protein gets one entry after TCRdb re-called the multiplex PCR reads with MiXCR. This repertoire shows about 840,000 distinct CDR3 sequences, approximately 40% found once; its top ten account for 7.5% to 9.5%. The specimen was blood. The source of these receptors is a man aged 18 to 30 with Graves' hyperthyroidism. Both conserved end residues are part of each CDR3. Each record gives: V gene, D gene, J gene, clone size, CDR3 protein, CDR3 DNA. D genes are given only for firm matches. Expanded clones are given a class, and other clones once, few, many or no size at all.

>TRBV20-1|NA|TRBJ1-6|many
CSAREGGSPLHF
TGCAGTGCTAGAGAGGGGGGTTCACCCCTCCACTTT
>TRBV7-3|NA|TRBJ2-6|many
CASSSDMMAAPYVLTF
TGTGCCAGCAGCTCCGATATGATGGCAGCACCCTACGTCCTGACTTTC
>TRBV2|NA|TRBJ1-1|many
CASGGGLNTEAFF
TGTGCCAGCGGGGGGGGGTTGAACACTGAAGCTTTCTTT
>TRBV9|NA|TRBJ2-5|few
CASSESGGPETQYF
TGTGCCAGCAGCGAAAGTGGAGGTCCTGAGACCCAGTACTTC
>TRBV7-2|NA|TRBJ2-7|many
CASRQGRAGEQYF
TGTGCCAGCAGACAGGGGAGGGCCGGCGAGCAGTACTTC
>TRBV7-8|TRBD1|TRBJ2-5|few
CASSLGTGGDFPKETQYF
TGTGCCAGCAGCTTAGGGACAGGGGGCGATTTCCCCAAAGAGACCCAGTACTTC
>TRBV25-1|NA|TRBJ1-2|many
CATSVGEVDYGYTF
TGTGCCACCTCTGTTGGGGAGGTCGACTATGGCTACACCTTC
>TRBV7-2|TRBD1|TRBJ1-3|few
CASSSVAGQENTIYF
TGTGCCAGCAGCTCAGTCGCGGGACAGGAAAACACCATATATTTT
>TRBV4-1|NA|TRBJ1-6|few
CASSPSEESSPLHF
TGCGCCAGCAGCCCCTCGGAGGAATCTTCACCCCTCCACTTT
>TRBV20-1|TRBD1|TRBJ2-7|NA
CSAGGQGRGYEQYF
TGCAGTGCTGGGGGACAGGGTCGAGGCTACGAGCAGTACTTC
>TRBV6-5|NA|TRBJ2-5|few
CASTPDLQTQYF
TGTGCCAGCACCCCGGACCTGCAGACCCAGTACTTC
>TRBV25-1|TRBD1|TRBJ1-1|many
CASSEGTGMNTEAFF
TGTGCCAGCAGTGAGGGGACAGGGATGAACACTGAAGCTTTCTTT
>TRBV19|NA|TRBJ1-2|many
CASSVRTNYGYTF
TGTGCCAGTTCAGTGCGAACTAACTATGGCTACACCTTC